The clone carrying this T cell receptor beta chain was recorded once. Antigen specificity is unknown. Trimming cost V 2 bases and J 6 bases; bases outside gene matches: 4. This CDR3 region has 15 residues. Germline V gives CDR1 SGHRS, CDR2 YFSETQ. These data belong to a study of siplizumab effects on memory and regulatory T cells. Study findings and constraints: Naive T cells seemed more diverse than memory cells; they also seemed major alloresponse contributors. The alloreactive clones that mapped to unstimulated subsets made up only a minor fraction.

The method was immunoSEQ multiplex PCR; TCRdb's version includes in-frame clones alone and lacks a portion of them. Of some 63,000 clones in the sample, approximately 97% were seen once. This chain links TRBV5-1 with TRBJ2-2; TRBD2 matches 10 bases. Sequencing was carried out using naive CD8+ T cells sorted from blood. The source is a human donor in good health. CDR3 DNA sequence: TGCGCCAGCAGCTTCAGCGGGGGGGCCCCCGGGGAGCTGTTTTTT. The encoded protein is CASSFSGGAPGELFF.